This T cell receptor beta chain was identified in a study of radiotherapy plus CTLA-4 blockade in lung cancer. This CDR3 comprises 13 residues. CDR1 and CDR2 (germline): GTSNPN, SVGIG (reference sequence). Trimming took 5 bases from V and 8 from J; bases not matched to a gene: 11. The table came from immunoSEQ multiplex PCR; TCRdb's copy has only in-frame clones and leaves some out. In the table there are fewer than 65,000 clones, around 80% of which are singletons. This TCR was recovered from a human donor with non-small cell lung cancer whose response to radiotherapy plus ipilimumab could not be evaluated. The material sequenced was peripheral blood, taken from a patient treated with radiotherapy plus ipilimumab. The genes are TRBV30 and TRBJ1-2; 7 bases agree with TRBD1. As DNA, the CDR3 is TGTGCCTGGGGAACCGGGACAGATAACGGCTACACCTTC. Residues: CAWGTGTDNGYTF.